Sequencing of this T cell receptor beta chain was carried out in a study of T cells after yellow fever vaccination. Template switching by 5'RACE produced TCR cDNA, adding a universal primer site and UMIs. TCRdb re-analysed the 5' RACE reads in MiXCR, keeping a single row per CDR3 protein. The table shows under 700,000 distinct CDR3 sequences, with 17% occurring only once. Study-level results: Contamination of FACS-sorted repertoires by abundant clonotypes from the bulk population could occur. The CD4 compartment and the CD8 compartment contained a small share of clonotypes in common.

Between the trimmed V and J ends, which lost 6 bases and 4 bases, there was a span of 19 bases. The CDR3 contains 16 residues. This clonotype was detected a few times. Its antigen is unidentified. The clonotype comes from a man aged 18 to 35 who received the YFV17D yellow fever vaccine. The sequences come from PBMCs, collected less than 6 days after the first yellow fever vaccination. The gene calls are TRBV12-3 or TRBV12-4 and TRBJ1-3; TRBD1 might be the D (6 bases). DNA for the CDR3: TGTGCCAGCAGACTCGCCGGGACACAGAAGGGAAACACCATATATTTT. Translated, it gives CASRLAGTQKGNTIYF.